The 18 T cell receptor beta chains in this list originate from one sample, sequenced in a study of response to subunit inactivated influenza vaccine. MiXCR, applied by TCRdb to the RT-PCR reads, yields one record per CDR3 protein. The sample holds over 650,000 distinct CDR3 sequences, roughly 20% seen once. The specimen was PBMCs from blood, collected about 5 days after vaccination. These receptors were collected from a man between 50 and 59 years old who received an inactivated influenza vaccine.

This chain connects TRBV11-1 to TRBJ2-2; D ambiguous. This CDR3 has 15 amino acids. Germline values: CDR1 SGHAT, CDR2 FQDESV (reference sequence). V dropped 3 bases and J dropped 4 bases, with 12 bases sitting between them. CDR3 protein: CASSLSVAATGELFF. CDR3 nucleotides: TGTGCCAGCAGCTTGTCCGTAGCTGCCACCGGGGAGCTGTTTTTT.

This clonotype came up many times. This sequence joins TRBV20-1 and TRBJ2-2, with TRBD2 matching over 8 bases. With 4 bases clipped from V and 6 bases from J, the junction kept 4 bases outside the gene matches. CDR1 and CDR2 from the germline V gene are DFQATT and SNEGSKA (reference sequence). The CDR3 totals 13 residues. CDR3 loop: CSATSGSSGELFF. CDR3 sequence (DNA): TGCAGTGCTACCAGCGGGAGCTCCGGGGAGCTGTTTTTT.

This clonotype has a handful of counts. V is TRBV28 and J is TRBJ1-3; no clear D. Per the germline V gene, CDR1 is MDHEN and CDR2 is SYDVKM. The length of the CDR3 is 16 residues. Trimming removed 3 bases from V and 0 bases from J, with 12 bases in between. CDR3 coding DNA: TGTGCCAGCAGTTTCCTTAGAGGACTCTCTGGAAACACCATATATTTT. It codes for CASSFLRGLSGNTIYF.

This clonotype was observed a handful of times. The chain couples TRBV20-1 to TRBJ2-7; 8 nucleotides line up with TRBD2. CDR1 and CDR2 (germline): DFQATT, SNEGSKA (reference sequence). The CDR3 is made up of 13 amino acids. V shed 7 bases, J shed 7 bases, and the junction held 12 bases outside the gene matches. The CDR3 sequence: CSESQREHLEQYF. The CDR3 bases are TGCAGTGAGTCCCAGCGGGAGCATTTAGAGCAGTACTTC.

V and J are TRBV10-3 and TRBJ2-7, with TRBD2 identical over 10 bases. V lost 6 bases to trimming and J lost 0 bases; unmatched junction nucleotides: 11. This CDR3 comprises 17 residues. Germline lookup yields CDR1 ENHRY and CDR2 SYGVKD. The CDR3 is CAIRGPLAGGLSYEQYF. The CDR3 DNA is TGTGCCATCAGGGGCCCGTTAGCGGGAGGCCTCTCCTACGAGCAGTACTTC.

This rearrangement joins TRBV7-9 to TRBJ1-1; 7 bases line up with TRBD1. Germline CDR1 SEHNR, CDR2 FQNEAQ (reference sequence). The CDR3 sequence is 16 residues long. V trimming: 5 bases; J trimming: 0 bases; junction bases outside the gene matches: 9. Here the CDR3 reads CASSPRGQGVNTEAFF. CDR3 nucleotide sequence: TGTGCCAGCAGCCCAAGGGGGCAGGGGGTGAACACTGAAGCTTTCTTT.

The rearrangement links TRBV28 to TRBJ2-2, with D possibly matching TRBD2 (6 bases). CDR3 size: 12 residues. CDR1 MDHEN and CDR2 SYDVKM come from the germline V gene. The CDR3 spells CATGENTGELFF. CDR3 in DNA: TGTGCAACGGGGGAGAACACCGGGGAGCTGTTTTTT.

This clonotype has only a few counts. This chain links TRBV6-2 or TRBV6-3 with TRBJ2-2; D may be TRBD1 (5 bases). CDR1 and CDR2 (germline): MNHEY, SVGEGT. The germline V and J ends were trimmed by 4 bases and 9 bases, with 12 bases remaining between them. The CDR3 has 13 residues. The CDR3 is CASSWSTARELFF. The CDR3 coding sequence is TGTGCCAGCAGTTGGTCGACAGCCCGGGAGCTGTTTTTT.

This chain connects TRBV20-1 to TRBJ1-1; maybe TRBD1 (6 bases). V shed 3 bases and J shed 4 bases, with 15 bases lying between them. The germline CDR1 and CDR2 sequences are DFQATT and SNEGSKA (reference sequence). The CDR3 covers 14 residues. The CDR3 region has the DNA TGCAGTGCTAGCGATGGGGACATGATCACTGAAGCTTTCTTT. It is translated as CSASDGDMITEAFF.

The chain has TRBV20-1 and TRBJ2-5; D is unclear. Between the trimmed V and J ends, which lost 7 bases and 1 base, there was a span of 13 bases. CDR3 length: 13 amino acids. Per the germline V gene, CDR1 is DFQATT and CDR2 is SNEGSKA (reference sequence). CDR3 residues: CSVKQRTQETQYF. The DNA of the CDR3 is TGCAGTGTAAAACAGAGAACCCAAGAGACCCAGTACTTC.

The table lists this clonotype with a few counts. CDR3 coding DNA: TGTGCCACCAGTGACCCCCTAAGCGAGCAGTTCTTC. This sequence encodes CATSDPLSEQFF. The V gene is TRBV24-1, the J gene TRBJ2-1, with no clear D. V was cut by 4 bases and J by 10 bases, with 10 bases left in between. The CDR3 length is 12 residues. Germline-derived CDR1 and CDR2 are KGHDR and SFDVKD.

V gene TRBV6-1 combines with J gene TRBJ1-2; D might be TRBD1 (6 bases). Germline V CDR1 and CDR2: MNHNS, SASEGT. The CDR3 runs 13 residues. V dropped 6 bases and J dropped 5 bases, with 13 bases sitting between them. CDR3 nucleotide sequence: TGTGCCAGCAGACCTGGGGGCCCTTATGGCTACACCTTC. Its protein product is CASRPGGPYGYTF.

This clonotype was seen a handful of times. V and J are TRBV11-2 and TRBJ2-1; D may be TRBD1 (6 bases). CDR1 and CDR2 from the germline V gene are SGHAT and FQNNGV. The CDR3 length is 15 residues. Trimming stripped 6 bases from V and 8 bases from J, with 20 bases between. The CDR3 is CASRYLGRGRDEQFF. The CDR3 nucleotides are TGTGCCAGCAGATACTTAGGCAGGGGCAGGGATGAGCAGTTCTTC. Using reference TRBV11-2 and TRBJ2-1 for the parts outside the CDR3, the full variable domain is EAGVAQSPRYKIIEKRQSVAFWCNPISGHATLYWYQQILGQGPKLLIQFQNNGVVDDSQLPKDRFSAERLKGVDSTLKIQPAKLEDSAVYLCASRYLGRGRDEQFFGPGTRLTVL.

This clonotype was recorded a few times. The chain employs TRBV9 and TRBJ2-1; 8 nucleotides match TRBD2. CDR1 is SGDLS, CDR2 YYNGEE, per germline. This CDR3 contains 16 residues. V lost 1 base to trimming and J lost 8 bases; unmatched junction nucleotides: 11. DNA of the CDR3: TGTGCCAGCAGCGTAAGGGACGGGAGGGGTATGGATGAGCAGTTCTTC. It yields the protein CASSVRDGRGMDEQFF.

This clonotype was counted at least ten times. This chain links TRBV12-3 or TRBV12-4 with TRBJ1-5; 7 nucleotides line up with TRBD1. The junction had 5 bases not matched to a gene; V was cut back by 3 bases and J by 3 bases. This CDR3 is built from 15 residues. The CDR3 DNA follows: TGTGCCAGCAGTTTGCAAGACAGGGACAATCAGCCCCAGCATTTT. It yields the protein CASSLQDRDNQPQHF.

This clonotype has just a few counts. The CDR3 region is CASCFVGDATDTQYF. In DNA form, the CDR3 reads TGTGCCAGCTGCTTTGTGGGGGACGCCACAGATACGCAGTATTTT. V gene TRBV3-1 combines with J gene TRBJ2-3; D may be TRBD1 or TRBD2 (5 bases each). The V end lost 8 bases, the J end lost 2 bases, and 17 bases lay between the germline ends. The germline gives CDR1 LGHDT, CDR2 YNNKEL (reference sequence). The CDR3 spans 15 residues.

This clonotype was picked up a small number of times. The chain combines TRBV6-1 with TRBJ2-3, with TRBD2 identical over 11 bases. CDR3 length: 15 residues. The V gene's germline CDR1 is MNHNS and CDR2 SASEGT. With V trimmed by 7 bases and J by 0 bases, 3 bases remained unmatched. CDR3 nucleotides: TGTGCCAGCACCTTAGCGGGAGGGAGCACAGATACGCAGTATTTT. Translated: CASTLAGGSTDTQYF.

This clonotype has just a few counts. The CDR3 DNA is TGTGCCAGCAGTTACTCGATACCAAGCACAGATACGCAGTATTTT. This gives the protein CASSYSIPSTDTQYF. V gene TRBV6-5 combines with J gene TRBJ2-3; D remains ambiguous. The length of the CDR3 is 15 residues. CDR1 MNHEY and CDR2 SVGAGI come from the germline V gene. Trimming removed 0 bases from V and 0 bases from J, with 7 bases in between.